This entry features one T cell receptor (beta chain) sequence. Using immunoSEQ multiplex PCR, the repertoire was profiled, and TCRdb retains in-frame clones only, with some absent. The sample lists 140,000 or so clones, roughly four fifths occurring once. This sample is drawn from a study of blood T cell repertoires in COVID-19. Participant ages covered roughly 18 to 89 years across 20 to 30 US areas. The specimen was PBMCs or T cells enriched from blood (not recorded which). The source is a woman aged 50 to 60 with acute COVID-19.

The CDR3 sequence is CAWDQGFDGYTF. The CDR3 bases are TGTGCCTGGGACCAGGGTTTCGATGGCTACACCTTC. J is TRBJ1-2 and V is TRBV30, with D maybe TRBD1 (5 bases). Looked up from germline, CDR1 is GTSNPN and CDR2 is SVGIG (reference sequence). This CDR3 region has 12 residues. Trimming shortened V by 5 bases and J by 6 bases, and 13 bases separated the two germline ends. Full variable domain (remainder filled in from reference TRBV30 and TRBJ1-2): SQTIHQWPATLVQPVGSPLSLECTVEGTSNPNLYWYRQAAGRGLQLLFYSVGIGQISSEVPQNLSASRPQDRQFILSSKKLLLSDSGFYLCAWDQGFDGYTFGSGTRLTVV.